Below are 30 T cell receptor beta chains sequenced from a single sample in a study of T cells in localized non-small cell lung cancer. Some clones are missing from TCRdb's copy, which holds only in-frame ones; the method was immunoSEQ multiplex PCR. The repertoire has approximately 60,000 clones, 90% of them found once; the top ten carry under 2%. The sample was peripheral blood, taken before any cancer treatment. Source of these receptors: a woman aged 35-75 years with stage I lung adenocarcinoma.

Only one count was recorded for this clone. This chain joins TRBV19 and TRBJ1-5, with a weak D call TRBD1 (6 bases). Germline CDR1 reads LNHDA; CDR2 reads SQIVND (reference sequence). V was trimmed by 6 bases and J by 7 bases, leaving 13 bases between them. The CDR3 contains 13 residues. The CDR3: CASSPPGVQPQHF. Written as DNA, the CDR3 is TGTGCCAGTAGCCCGCCAGGGGTACAGCCCCAGCATTTT. The variable domain in full, completed from reference TRBV19 and TRBJ1-5, reads DGGITQSPKYLFRKEGQNVTLSCEQNLNHDAMYWYRQDPGQGLRLIYYSQIVNDFQKGDIAEGYSVSREKKESFPLTVTSAQKNPTAFYLCASSPPGVQPQHFGDGTRLSIL.

The chain combines TRBV6-1 with TRBJ2-1, with TRBD2 matching over 12 bases. The germline CDR1 and CDR2 sequences are MNHNS and SASEGT. This CDR3 spans 19 amino acids. V was clipped by 1 base and J by 10 bases; unmatched bases: 17. CDR3 sequence: CASSEGWLAGGRTPIEQFF. The CDR3 bases are TGTGCCAGCAGTGAAGGATGGCTAGCGGGGGGGCGGACCCCAATCGAGCAGTTCTTC.

V and J are TRBV15 and TRBJ1-1, with no clear D. CDR1 is LNHNV, CDR2 YYDKDF, per germline (reference sequence). This CDR3 is built from 15 residues. Trimming removed 6 bases from V and 1 base from J, with 15 bases in between. CDR3 in amino acids: CATSTEGWENTEAFF. Written as DNA, the CDR3 is TGTGCCACCAGTACGGAGGGTTGGGAGAACACTGAAGCTTTCTTT.

The J gene is TRBJ1-2, the V gene TRBV9; 11 bases align to TRBD1. V lost 3 bases to trimming and J lost 8 bases; unmatched junction nucleotides: 6. The CDR3 length is 14 residues. The V gene's germline CDR1 is SGDLS and CDR2 YYNGEE. The CDR3 DNA is TGTGCCAGCAGCGCCGGGGACAGGGGGAGAGGCTACACCTTC. Encoded protein: CASSAGDRGRGYTF.

The chain joins TRBV6-5 to TRBJ1-1, with TRBD1 identical over 9 bases. Germline values: CDR1 MNHEY, CDR2 SVGAGI. The J segment lost 4 bases and the V segment lost 6 bases, leaving 6 bases of the junction unmatched. This CDR3 is built from 14 residues. CDR3 DNA sequence: TGTGCCAGCAGCCGTACAGGGGGCGGCACTGAAGCTTTCTTT. Protein product: CASSRTGGGTEAFF.

The V call is TRBV11-3, the J call TRBJ2-3; D call uncertain. The CDR3 has 14 residues. V was shortened by 3 bases and J by 4 bases, with 11 bases between the two germline ends. Germline V gene data show CDR1 as SGHNT and CDR2 as YENEEA. This CDR3 reads CASSLGSLADTQYF. The CDR3, as DNA: TGTGCCAGCAGCTTGGGCTCTCTAGCAGATACGCAGTATTTT.

The rearrangement joins TRBV9 to TRBJ2-3; D possibly matches TRBD1 or TRBD2 (5 bases each). This CDR3 is 18 amino acids long. Germline CDR1 reads SGDLS; CDR2 reads YYNGEE. Trimming pared 2 bases from V and 0 bases from J, leaving 19 bases between. CDR3 in amino acids: CASSVASGAKGSTDTQYF. The CDR3 DNA reads TGTGCCAGCAGCGTCGCCTCCGGGGCTAAGGGGAGCACAGATACGCAGTATTTT.

The chain couples TRBV7-8 to TRBJ1-5, with 9 bases fitting TRBD1. CDR3 length equals 13 residues. Germline CDR1 is SGHVS and CDR2 is FQNEAQ. Unmatched junction bases numbered 1, after V lost 5 bases and J lost 5 bases. The CDR3 sequence is CASSRQGDQPQHF. In DNA, the CDR3 is TGTGCCAGCAGCAGACAGGGGGATCAGCCCCAGCATTTT.

J is TRBJ1-3 and V is TRBV7-9; D uncertain. Germline V lookup: CDR1 SEHNR, CDR2 FQNEAQ (reference sequence). The germline V and J ends were trimmed by 1 base and 2 bases, with 6 bases remaining between them. The length of the CDR3 is 14 residues. CDR3 bases: TGTGCCAGCAGCTTAGGGGTGACTGGAAACACCATATATTTT. It codes for CASSLGVTGNTIYF.

V and J are TRBV5-1 and TRBJ2-4; 9 positions agree with TRBD2. Losses at the gene ends were 2 bases for V and 2 bases for J; bases not matched to a gene: 8. Germline CDR1 reads SGHRS; CDR2 reads YFSETQ. The CDR3 length is 17 residues. For the CDR3, the DNA is TGCGCCAGCAGCTTAACAGCGGGGGGCAGCCCCAAAAACATTCAGTACTTC. This translates into CASSLTAGGSPKNIQYF. Full variable domain (outside the CDR3, taken from reference TRBV5-1 and TRBJ2-4): KAGVTQTPRYLIKTRGQQVTLSCSPISGHRSVSWYQQTPGQGLQFLFEYFSETQRNKGNFPGRFSGRQFSNSRSEMNVSTLELGDSALYLCASSLTAGGSPKNIQYFGAGTRLSVL.

The V and J genes are TRBV19 and TRBJ2-1; D not resolved. This CDR3 has 16 residues. With 3 bases removed from V and 5 bases from J, the gap between germline ends came to 17 bases. Germline CDR1 reads LNHDA; CDR2 reads SQIVND (reference sequence). In DNA, the CDR3 is TGTGCCAGTAGTATCAGTTCATCGAACGTGAACAATGAGCAGTTCTTC. As protein: CASSISSSNVNNEQFF.

The chain employs TRBV2 and TRBJ1-5, with D uncertain. V gave up 5 bases and J gave up 4 bases, with 15 bases separating them. Germline CDR1 reads SNHLY; CDR2 reads FYNNEI. The CDR3 sequence is 15 residues long. CDR3 region: CASSPIPDGNQPQHF. The DNA of the CDR3 is TGTGCCAGCAGTCCCATTCCCGACGGGAATCAGCCCCAGCATTTT.

V gene TRBV19 combines with J gene TRBJ2-5, with 7 bases lining up with TRBD1. CDR1 is LNHDA, CDR2 SQIVND, per germline (reference sequence). CDR3 length: 13 amino acids. The V segment lost 4 bases and the J segment 1 base; nucleotides outside the gene matches: 0. In DNA form, the CDR3 reads TGTGCCAGTAGTAACAGGGGCCAAGAGACCCAGTACTTC. Amino acids: CASSNRGQETQYF.

The CDR3 sequence: CASSQRLAGGTGELFF. CDR3 DNA: TGTGCCAGCAGCCAAAGACTAGCGGGAGGCACCGGGGAGCTGTTTTTT. The chain employs TRBV7-9 and TRBJ2-2, with 13 bases fitting TRBD2. Germline loops: CDR1 SEHNR, CDR2 FQNEAQ (reference sequence). There are 16 residues in the CDR3. Trimming took 5 bases from V and 4 from J; bases not matched to a gene: 4.

The count of this clone is one. The chain recombines TRBV18 with TRBJ1-2, with 8 nucleotides matching TRBD1. V dropped 4 bases and J dropped 5; count of bases not matched to a gene: 9. From germline, CDR1 is KGHSH and CDR2 LQKENI. The length of the CDR3 is 15 residues. This chain's CDR3 is CASSRNGQGLYGYTF. CDR3 DNA: TGTGCCAGCTCACGCAACGGACAGGGCCTTTATGGCTACACCTTC. Complete variable domain (other parts from reference TRBV18 and TRBJ1-2): NAGVMQNPRHLVRRRGQEARLRCSPMKGHSHVYWYRQLPEEGLKFMVYLQKENIIDESGMPKERFSAEFPKEGPSILRIQQVVRGDSAAYFCASSRNGQGLYGYTFGSGTRLTVV.

The J gene is TRBJ2-3, the V gene TRBV6-1, with 9 bases matching TRBD2. CDR1 is MNHNS, CDR2 SASEGT, per germline. The junction had 12 bases not matched to a gene; V was cut back by 9 bases and J by 5 bases. The CDR3 length is 15 residues. CDR3 loop: CASTGLAGVIDTQYF. CDR3 nucleotides: TGTGCCAGTACAGGGTTAGCGGGAGTGATAGATACGCAGTATTTT.

This clone occurred a few times. This rearrangement joins TRBV19 to TRBJ1-4; 7 bases agree with TRBD1. Germline V gene data show CDR1 as LNHDA and CDR2 as SQIVND (reference sequence). The ends lost 5 bases at V and 7 bases at J; junction bases unmatched: 7. The CDR3 is made up of 14 amino acids. The CDR3 DNA sequence: TGTGCCAGTAGTGGAGGGACAGTCGTTGAAAAACTGTTTTTT. Protein product: CASSGGTVVEKLFF.

The CDR3 DNA reads TGTGCCATCAGGGACGCGACAGATACGCAGTATTTT. Its protein product is CAIRDATDTQYF. V is TRBV10-3 and J is TRBJ2-3; D not resolved. The germline V and J ends were trimmed by 6 bases and 3 bases, with 7 bases remaining between them. Germline CDR1 reads ENHRY; CDR2 reads SYGVKD. CDR3 length: 12 amino acids.

This clone was detected only a few times. The chain uses TRBV19 and TRBJ1-1, with D unresolved. Germline CDR1 and CDR2: LNHDA and SQIVND (reference sequence). The CDR3 runs to 15 residues. V lost 5 bases, J lost 1 base, and 14 bases lay in between. As DNA, the CDR3 is TGTGCCAGTAGTCCCAGACCCTACCCGAACACTGAAGCTTTCTTT. It specifies CASSPRPYPNTEAFF.

The chain couples TRBV5-6 to TRBJ1-1; 11 nucleotides agree with TRBD1. V was pared by 3 bases and J by 5 bases, with 6 bases of the junction left unmatched. CDR1 and CDR2 from the germline V gene are SGHDT and YYEEEE. The CDR3 is 15 residues long. This CDR3 reads CASSSFGTGGTEAFF. CDR3 nucleotides: TGTGCCAGCAGCTCTTTCGGGACAGGGGGTACTGAAGCTTTCTTT.

This clone was seen a single time. The chain joins TRBV9 to TRBJ2-7; 8 bases match TRBD2. Germline V gene lookup returns CDR1 SGDLS and CDR2 YYNGEE. There are 15 residues in the CDR3. The trim removed 3 bases at V and 1 base at J, leaving 6 bases unmatched. The DNA of the CDR3 is TGTGCCAGCAGCGAGGGAGGACTAGCTTCCTACGAGCAGTACTTC. Amino acids: CASSEGGLASYEQYF.

This chain joins TRBV18 and TRBJ1-1, with D maybe TRBD1 (5 bases). Per the germline V gene, CDR1 is KGHSH and CDR2 is LQKENI. This CDR3 is built from 16 residues. V was trimmed by 1 base and J by 6 bases, leaving 18 bases between them. This CDR3 is CASSPQGRSLAPEAFF. DNA of the CDR3: TGTGCCAGCTCACCACAGGGGAGGTCCCTAGCGCCTGAAGCTTTCTTT.

The rearrangement uses TRBV5-4 and TRBJ1-4, with D perhaps TRBD1 (6 bases). The CDR3 has 15 amino acids. CDR1 is SGHNT and CDR2 is YYREEE in the germline V gene (reference sequence). V was shortened by 0 bases and J by 5 bases, with 11 bases between the two germline ends. The CDR3 DNA reads as TGTGCCAGCAGCTTGGCCGGGGGCAGGAATGAAAAACTGTTTTTT. It translates to CASSLAGGRNEKLFF.

By its share, this clone is medium-sized (0.01 to 0.1%). This chain links TRBV27 with TRBJ1-1; D is perhaps TRBD1 (5 bases). Per the germline V gene, CDR1 is MNHEY and CDR2 is SMNVEV (reference sequence). The CDR3 contains 15 residues. The ends were cut back, 6 bases at V and 1 base at J, with 15 bases in the middle. CDR3: CASRNTGAENTEAFF. The DNA for the CDR3 is TGTGCCAGCAGAAATACCGGGGCAGAGAACACTGAAGCTTTCTTT.

This clone appeared a single time. The V call is TRBV7-9, the J call TRBJ2-7, with D unclear. Germline CDR1 is SEHNR and CDR2 is FQNEAQ (reference sequence). Trimming took off 4 bases at V and 3 bases at J, with 16 bases between the two ends. The CDR3 runs to 15 residues. Here the CDR3 DNA reads TGTGCCAGCAGCTCCCTGTATCCGACTGGCTACGAGCAGTACTTC. This encodes CASSSLYPTGYEQYF.

The gene calls are TRBV7-2 and TRBJ2-2; the D gene could be TRBD1 or TRBD2 (5 bases each). CDR3 length: 16 residues. V gave up 2 bases and J gave up 2 bases, with 12 bases separating them. Looked up from germline, CDR1 is SGHTA and CDR2 is FQGNSA. The CDR3: CASSLTGTTNTGELFF. The CDR3 coding sequence is TGTGCCAGCAGCTTAACCGGGACCACCAACACCGGGGAGCTGTTTTTT.

J is TRBJ2-3 and V is TRBV14, with D perhaps matching TRBD1 (6 bases). Germline V gene lookup returns CDR1 SGHDN and CDR2 FVKESK. V lost 3 bases, J lost 0 bases, and 16 bases lay in between. CDR3 size: 17 residues. The CDR3 sequence is CASSQALGHLSTDTQYF. The CDR3 DNA follows: TGTGCCAGCAGCCAGGCTCTGGGACACTTAAGCACAGATACGCAGTATTTT.

This chain links TRBV29-1 with TRBJ2-5, with TRBD2 identical over 11 bases. CDR1 is SQVTM and CDR2 is ANQGSEA in the germline V gene. V was pared by 2 bases and J by 4 bases, with 3 bases of the junction left unmatched. This CDR3 is built from 14 residues. CDR3 nucleotide sequence: TGCAGCGTTGAACTAGCGGGAGGTCCAGAGACCCAGTACTTC. Protein product: CSVELAGGPETQYF.

The chain carries TRBV5-4 and TRBJ1-2; the D gene is possibly TRBD1 (6 bases). The V gene lost 1 base and the J gene lost 8 bases, with 12 bases spanning the gap. The CDR3 runs to 13 residues. CDR1 SGHNT and CDR2 YYREEE come from the germline V gene (reference sequence). This CDR3 reads CASSLWGAQGYTF. In DNA, the CDR3 is TGTGCCAGCAGCTTGTGGGGGGCGCAAGGCTACACCTTC.

The rearrangement uses TRBV9 and TRBJ2-7; 13 bases fit TRBD2. Germline V gene sequence: CDR1 SGDLS, CDR2 YYNGEE. The CDR3 length is 15 residues. J was trimmed by 3 bases and V by 2 bases; bases with no gene match: 2. The CDR3 DNA follows: TGTGCCAGCAGCGTTGGGACTAGCGGGAACTACGAGCAGTACTTC. Translating it yields CASSVGTSGNYEQYF.